The clone carrying this T cell receptor (beta chain) appeared a few times. The antigen remains undetermined. This sample is part of a study of T cell repertoires in cytomegalovirus infection. Study context: Indications of both CMV infection and matching HLA type were provided by public TCR beta signatures.

The CDR3 extends over 15 amino acids. V lost 7 bases, J lost 3 bases, and 4 bases stayed unmatched. MiXCR was run by TCRdb on the reads, yielding one entry per CDR3 protein. The table has 100,000 to 150,000 distinct CDR3 sequences, about 24% seen once. This clonotype originated in a human donor in good health (CMV status not recorded). Some clones in this sample may be carry-over from other donors' samples. The J gene is TRBJ2-1, the V gene TRBV12-3 or TRBV12-4, with 12 positions matching TRBD2. Sequencing input: PBMCs, sequenced either directly or after in vitro stimulation (not recorded which). Written as DNA, the CDR3 is TGTGCCAGCACCAAGACTAGCGGGAGCTACAATGAGCAGTTCTTC. This translates into CASTKTSGSYNEQFF.